These 6 T cell receptor beta chains share one sample of origin, sequenced in a study of PD-1 blockade in classical Hodgkin lymphoma. The method was immunoSEQ multiplex PCR; TCRdb's version includes in-frame clones alone and lacks a portion of them. The sample holds more than 13,000 clones; roughly three quarters are singletons and the top ten take about 23%. Exposure to brentuximab vedotin varied, and each patient had relapsed following autologous stem cell transplantation. Here the sequenced sample was peripheral blood mononuclear cells (PBMCs), taken before the second cycle of nivolumab. The receptors stem from a human donor with classical Hodgkin lymphoma.

The chain uses TRBV27 and TRBJ1-2; TRBD1 matches at 7 bases. Germline values: CDR1 MNHEY, CDR2 SMNVEV (reference sequence). This CDR3 has 17 residues. The V segment lost 5 bases and the J segment 2 bases; nucleotides outside the gene matches: 14. The DNA for the CDR3 is TGTGCCAGCAGTGGGGAAGGGACAGAAACCTCCAACTATGGCTACACCTTC. This encodes CASSGEGTETSNYGYTF.

To note about this clone: The missing conserved phenylalanine or tryptophan at the end of this CDR3 makes a read error likely. This chain links TRBV11-2 with TRBJ2-7, with D possibly matching TRBD1 (6 bases). The V gene lost 5 bases and the J gene lost 2 bases, with 13 bases spanning the gap. Per germline, CDR1 SGHAT and CDR2 FQNNGV. This CDR3 has 14 residues. The CDR3 reads CASSLAGATYEQYL. As DNA, the CDR3 is TGTGCCAGCAGCCTGGCAGGGGCTACCTACGAGCAGTACCTC.

This clone has only a few counts. This chain uses TRBV11-2 with TRBJ2-7; possibly TRBD2 for D (5 bases). Deletions cut 4 bases from V and 7 bases from J, with 20 bases between. The CDR3 consists of 15 residues. CDR1 is SGHAT and CDR2 is FQNNGV in the germline V gene. The CDR3 loop reads CASSSISRRPGEQYF. CDR3 bases: TGTGCCAGCAGCTCCATCAGTCGTCGGCCGGGGGAGCAGTACTTC. The full variable domain, in which reference TRBV11-2 and TRBJ2-7 provide the parts outside the CDR3, is EAGVAQSPRYKIIEKRQSVAFWCNPISGHATLYWYQQILGQGPKLLIQFQNNGVVDDSQLPKDRFSAERLKGVDSTLKIQPAKLEDSAVYLCASSSISRRPGEQYFGPGTRLTVT.

This clone appeared once. For the CDR3, the DNA is TGTGCCAGCAGCTTAGGGTGGACTAGCGGGCAGGCCGAGACCCAGTACTTC. This sequence encodes CASSLGWTSGQAETQYF. V gene TRBV7-2 combines with J gene TRBJ2-5; 11 bases fit TRBD2. V shed 1 base, J shed 5 bases, and the junction held 9 bases outside the gene matches. The CDR3 loop spans 17 amino acids. CDR1 is SGHTA, CDR2 FQGNSA, per germline.

The gene calls are TRBV11-2 and TRBJ2-5; D gene uncertain. Germline V gives CDR1 SGHAT, CDR2 FQNNGV. Trimming took 6 bases from V and 8 from J, leaving 10 bases between them. This CDR3 is 11 amino acids long. DNA of the CDR3: TGTGCCAGCAGGGCAACTAATACCCAGTACTTC. It translates to CASRATNTQYF.

The chain is built from TRBV9 and TRBJ1-2, with D perhaps matching TRBD1 (5 bases). Trimming removed 0 bases from V and 0 bases from J, with 9 bases in between. Germline CDR1 reads SGDLS; CDR2 reads YYNGEE. This CDR3 is 15 amino acids long. CDR3 sequence: CASSVDLGANYGYTF. For the CDR3, the DNA is TGTGCCAGCAGCGTAGATCTGGGGGCTAACTATGGCTACACCTTC.